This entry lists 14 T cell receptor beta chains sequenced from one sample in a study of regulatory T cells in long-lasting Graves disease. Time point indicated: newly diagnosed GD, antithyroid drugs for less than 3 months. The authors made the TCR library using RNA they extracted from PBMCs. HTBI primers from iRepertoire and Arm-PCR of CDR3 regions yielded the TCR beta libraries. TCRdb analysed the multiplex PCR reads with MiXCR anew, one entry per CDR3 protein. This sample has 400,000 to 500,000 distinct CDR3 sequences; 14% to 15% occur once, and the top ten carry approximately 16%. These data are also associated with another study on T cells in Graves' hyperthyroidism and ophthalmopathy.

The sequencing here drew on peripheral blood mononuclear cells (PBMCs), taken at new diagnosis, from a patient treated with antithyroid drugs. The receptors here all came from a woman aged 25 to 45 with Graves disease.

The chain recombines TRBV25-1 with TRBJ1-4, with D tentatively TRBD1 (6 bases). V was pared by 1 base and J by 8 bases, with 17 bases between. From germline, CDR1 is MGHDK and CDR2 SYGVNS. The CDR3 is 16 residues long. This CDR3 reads CASSESRTVFREKLFF. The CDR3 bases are TGTGCCAGCAGTGAATCGAGGACAGTATTTCGAGAAAAACTGTTTTTT.

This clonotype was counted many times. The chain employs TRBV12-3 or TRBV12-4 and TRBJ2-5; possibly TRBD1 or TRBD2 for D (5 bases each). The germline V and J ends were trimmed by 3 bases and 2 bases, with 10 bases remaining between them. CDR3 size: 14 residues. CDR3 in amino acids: CASSFPGPQETQYF. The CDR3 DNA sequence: TGTGCCAGCAGTTTTCCGGGACCACAAGAGACCCAGTACTTC.

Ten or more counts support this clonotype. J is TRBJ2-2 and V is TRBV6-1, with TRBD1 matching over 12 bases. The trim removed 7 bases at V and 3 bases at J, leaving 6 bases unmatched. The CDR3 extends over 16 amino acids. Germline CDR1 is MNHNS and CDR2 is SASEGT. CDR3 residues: CASIRDRGQYTGELFF. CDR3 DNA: TGTGCCAGCATAAGGGACAGGGGGCAATACACCGGGGAGCTGTTTTTT.

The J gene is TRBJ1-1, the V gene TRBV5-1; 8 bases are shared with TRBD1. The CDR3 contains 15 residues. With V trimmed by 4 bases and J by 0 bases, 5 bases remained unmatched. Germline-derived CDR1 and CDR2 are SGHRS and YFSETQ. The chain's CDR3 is CASSPTTGVNTEAFF. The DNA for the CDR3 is TGCGCCAGCAGCCCCACGACAGGGGTGAACACTGAAGCTTTCTTT.

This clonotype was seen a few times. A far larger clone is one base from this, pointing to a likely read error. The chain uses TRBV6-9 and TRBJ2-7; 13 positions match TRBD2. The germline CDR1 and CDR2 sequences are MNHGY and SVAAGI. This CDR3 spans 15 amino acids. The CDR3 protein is CASRTIGLAGDERYF. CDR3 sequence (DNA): TGCGCCAGTCGCACGATTGGACTAGCGGGAGACGAGCGGTACTTC.

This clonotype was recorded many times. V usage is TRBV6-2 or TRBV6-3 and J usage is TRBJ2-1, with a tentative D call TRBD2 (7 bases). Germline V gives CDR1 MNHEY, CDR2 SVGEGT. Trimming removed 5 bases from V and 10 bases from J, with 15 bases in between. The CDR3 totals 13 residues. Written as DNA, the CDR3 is TGTGCCAGCAGTCCCGGCGGGGGCAGGGAGCAGTTCTTC. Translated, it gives CASSPGGGREQFF.

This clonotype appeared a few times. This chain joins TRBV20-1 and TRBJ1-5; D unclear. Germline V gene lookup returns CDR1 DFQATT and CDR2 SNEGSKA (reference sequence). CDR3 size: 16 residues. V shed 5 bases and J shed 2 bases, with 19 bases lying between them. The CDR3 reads CSAGPGSGRGNQPQHF. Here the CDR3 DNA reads TGCAGTGCTGGCCCCGGTTCGGGCCGTGGCAATCAGCCCCAGCATTTT.

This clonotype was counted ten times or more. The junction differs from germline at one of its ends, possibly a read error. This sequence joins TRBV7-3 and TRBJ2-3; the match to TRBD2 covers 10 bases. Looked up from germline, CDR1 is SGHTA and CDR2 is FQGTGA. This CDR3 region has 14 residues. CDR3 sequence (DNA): TGTGCCACCAGCCCTAGCGGGAGTACAGATACGCAGTATTTT. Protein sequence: CATSPSGSTDTQYF. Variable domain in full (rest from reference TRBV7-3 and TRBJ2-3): GAGVSQTPSNKVTEKGKYVELRCDPISGHTALYWYRQSLGQGPEFLIYFQGTGAADDSGLPNDRFFAVRPEGSVSTLKIQRTERGDSAVYLCATSPSGSTDTQYFGPGTRLTVL.

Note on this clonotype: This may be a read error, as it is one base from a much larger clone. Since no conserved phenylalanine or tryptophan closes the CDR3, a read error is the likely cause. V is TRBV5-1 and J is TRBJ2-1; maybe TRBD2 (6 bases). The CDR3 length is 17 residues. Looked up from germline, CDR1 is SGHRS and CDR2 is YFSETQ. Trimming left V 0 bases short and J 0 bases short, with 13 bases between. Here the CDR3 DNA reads TGCGCCAGCAGCTTGGCCGCGGGGTCGGGCTCCTACAATGAGCAGTTCCTC. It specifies CASSLAAGSGSYNEQFL.

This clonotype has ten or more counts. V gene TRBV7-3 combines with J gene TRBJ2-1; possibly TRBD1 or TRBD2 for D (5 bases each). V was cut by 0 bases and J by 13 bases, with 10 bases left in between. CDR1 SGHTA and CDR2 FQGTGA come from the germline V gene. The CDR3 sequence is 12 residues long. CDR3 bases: TGTGCCAGCAGCTTAACGGGGACCCAACAGTTCTTC. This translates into CASSLTGTQQFF.

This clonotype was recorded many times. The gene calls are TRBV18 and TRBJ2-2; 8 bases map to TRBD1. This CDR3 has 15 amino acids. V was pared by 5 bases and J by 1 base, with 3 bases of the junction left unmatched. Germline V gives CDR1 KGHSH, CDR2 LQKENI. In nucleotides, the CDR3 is TGTGCCAGCTCAATAGGACAGGGGAACACCGGGGAGCTGTTTTTT. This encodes CASSIGQGNTGELFF.

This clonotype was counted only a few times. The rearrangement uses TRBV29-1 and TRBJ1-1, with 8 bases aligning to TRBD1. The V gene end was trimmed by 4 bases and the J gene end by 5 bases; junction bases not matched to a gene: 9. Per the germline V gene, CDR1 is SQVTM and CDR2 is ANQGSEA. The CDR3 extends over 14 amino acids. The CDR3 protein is CSVVYTGGGTEAFF. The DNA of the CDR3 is TGCAGCGTTGTATACACAGGGGGAGGTACTGAAGCTTTCTTT. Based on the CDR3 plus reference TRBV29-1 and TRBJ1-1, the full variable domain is SAVISQKPSRDICQRGTSLTIQCQVDSQVTMMFWYRQQPGQSLTLIATANQGSEATYESGFVIDKFPISRPNLTFSTLTVSNMSPEDSSIYLCSVVYTGGGTEAFFGQGTRLTVV.

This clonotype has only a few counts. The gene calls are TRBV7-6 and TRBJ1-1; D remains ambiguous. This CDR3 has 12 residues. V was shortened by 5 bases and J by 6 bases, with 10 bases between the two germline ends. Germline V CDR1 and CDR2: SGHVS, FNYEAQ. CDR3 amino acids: CASSQPGSEAFF. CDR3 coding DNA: TGTGCCAGCAGCCAGCCGGGTTCTGAAGCTTTCTTT.

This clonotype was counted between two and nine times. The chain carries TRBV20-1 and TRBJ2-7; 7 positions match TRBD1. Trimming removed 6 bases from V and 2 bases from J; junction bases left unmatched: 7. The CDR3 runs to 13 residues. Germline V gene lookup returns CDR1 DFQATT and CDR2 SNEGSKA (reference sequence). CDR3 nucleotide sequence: TGCAGTGCCACCGGGACAGAACCCTACGAGCAGTACTTC. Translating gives CSATGTEPYEQYF.